The 17 T cell receptor beta chains reported below all come from one sample, sequenced in a study of blood T cell repertoires in COVID-19. Using immunoSEQ multiplex PCR, the repertoire was profiled, and TCRdb retains in-frame clones only, with some absent. In the table there are 260,000 or so clones, nearly 85% of which are singletons. The sequenced sample was peripheral blood. These receptor sequences come from a human donor in a cohort sampled during active COVID-19.

The chain joins TRBV5-1 to TRBJ2-1, with 9 bases fitting TRBD1. The CDR3 loop spans 15 amino acids. Per germline, CDR1 SGHRS and CDR2 YFSETQ. V lost 2 bases to trimming and J lost 8 bases; unmatched junction nucleotides: 8. CDR3 residues: CASSLTGTGTDEQFF. DNA for the CDR3: TGCGCCAGCAGCTTAACCGGGACAGGGACCGATGAGCAGTTCTTC.

This sequence joins TRBV7-2 and TRBJ2-3; 9 positions match TRBD1. The CDR3 length is 13 residues. The germline V gene has CDR1 SGHTA and CDR2 FQGNSA. The CDR3 region has the DNA TGTGCAAGCGACAGGGGGTTTGGAGATACGCAGTATTTT. It translates to CASDRGFGDTQYF.

This clone was picked up one time. The chain carries TRBV13 and TRBJ1-6; no clear D gene. The germline V gene has CDR1 PRHDT and CDR2 FYEKMQ (reference sequence). The CDR3 totals 15 residues. The ends were cut back, 5 bases at V and 7 bases at J, with 15 bases in the middle. The CDR3 DNA reads as TGTGCCAGCAGCGCCCGGACCCGGAGGAATTCACCCCTCCACTTT. Translating gives CASSARTRRNSPLHF.

The chain combines TRBV28 with TRBJ1-1; D perhaps matches TRBD1 (5 bases). This CDR3 region has 15 residues. Trimming cost V 2 bases and J 1 base, with 11 bases left between them. Germline CDR1 MDHEN, CDR2 SYDVKM. The CDR3 sequence: CASSLRITGNTEAFF. The CDR3 region has the DNA TGTGCCAGCAGTTTAAGAATAACAGGGAACACTGAAGCTTTCTTT.

The rearrangement uses TRBV19 and TRBJ1-1; 7 bases line up with TRBD1. The CDR3 sequence is 17 residues long. Germline CDR1 and CDR2: LNHDA and SQIVND (reference sequence). The V and J ends lost 4 bases and 0 bases, in that order; junction bases with no gene match: 11. CDR3 sequence (DNA): TGTGCCAGTAGTAGACAGGGCCGATGGGGATTGAACACTGAAGCTTTCTTT. It is translated as CASSRQGRWGLNTEAFF.

The chain uses TRBV15 and TRBJ2-7, with D perhaps TRBD1 (6 bases). This CDR3 has 20 amino acids. V dropped 3 bases and J dropped 4 bases, with 31 bases sitting between them. Germline values: CDR1 LNHNV, CDR2 YYDKDF (reference sequence). In nucleotides, the CDR3 is TGTGCCACCAGCAGTACCAGACAGGACGCCCGGGGCAGAGGGTTATACGAGCAGTACTTC. Translation: CATSSTRQDARGRGLYEQYF. Supplemented by reference TRBV15 and TRBJ2-7, the full variable domain reads DAMVIQNPRYQVTQFGKPVTLSCSQTLNHNVMYWYQQKSSQAPKLLFHYYDKDFNNEADTPDNFQSRRPNTSFCFLDIRSPGLGDTAMYLCATSSTRQDARGRGLYEQYFGPGTRLTVT.

CDR3 protein: CASAPLTGPRDEQYF. As DNA, the CDR3 is TGTGCCAGCGCTCCCCTTACCGGCCCTCGGGACGAGCAGTACTTC. The chain combines TRBV5-5 with TRBJ2-7, with no clear D. The CDR3 sequence is 15 residues long. Germline-derived CDR1 and CDR2 are SGHKS and YYEKEE (reference sequence). V was pared by 7 bases and J by 5 bases, with 22 bases between. Supplemented by reference TRBV5-5 and TRBJ2-7, the full variable domain reads DAGVTQSPTHLIKTRGQQVTLRCSPISGHKSVSWYQQVLGQGPQFIFQYYEKEERGRGNFPDRFSARQFPNYSSELNVNALLLGDSALYLCASAPLTGPRDEQYFGPGTRLTVT.

This clone was counted a single time. The chain is built from TRBV15 and TRBJ2-7; the match to TRBD1 covers 7 bases. Per germline, CDR1 LNHNV and CDR2 YYDKDF (reference sequence). This CDR3 has 14 residues. V lost 6 bases, J lost 0 bases, and 5 bases stayed unmatched. This CDR3 reads CATSRGRSSYEQYF. The CDR3 nucleotides are TGTGCCACCAGTAGGGGGCGTAGCTCCTACGAGCAGTACTTC. Full variable domain (outside the CDR3, taken from reference TRBV15 and TRBJ2-7): DAMVIQNPRYQVTQFGKPVTLSCSQTLNHNVMYWYQQKSSQAPKLLFHYYDKDFNNEADTPDNFQSRRPNTSFCFLDIRSPGLGDTAMYLCATSRGRSSYEQYFGPGTRLTVT.

As concerns this clone: The conserved final phenylalanine or tryptophan is absent from the CDR3, which likely points to a read error. The limits of the CDR3 on the DNA are not certain, so only TCRdb's listed CDR3 is given. The chain has TRBV6-6 and TRBJ1-5; the table's D call TRBD1 went unverified against the DNA. The CDR3 adds up to 12 amino acids, both ends counted. Germline V gene data show CDR1 as MNHNY and CDR2 as SVGAGI (reference sequence). CDR3 sequence: CASSFKGDFFRI.

The genes are TRBV7-9 and TRBJ2-5; 8 bases fit TRBD2. The trim removed 6 bases at V and 2 bases at J, leaving 8 bases unmatched. The CDR3 covers 15 residues. CDR1 is SEHNR and CDR2 is FQNEAQ in the germline V gene (reference sequence). The CDR3 loop reads CASSSRGGRQETQYF. The CDR3 bases are TGTGCCAGCAGTTCACGGGGGGGCCGACAAGAGACCCAGTACTTC.

V gene TRBV28 combines with J gene TRBJ2-1; a possible D gene is TRBD2 (5 bases). The CDR3 covers 14 residues. Trimming cost V 3 bases and J 5 bases, with 11 bases left between them. The germline V gene has CDR1 MDHEN and CDR2 SYDVKM. CDR3 sequence (DNA): TGTGCCAGCAGTTTTCATCCGGGGAACAATGAGCAGTTCTTC. Amino acids: CASSFHPGNNEQFF.

This chain connects TRBV5-8 to TRBJ2-3, with TRBD2 matching over 11 bases. V shed 4 bases and J 2 bases; nucleotides not matched to a gene: 3. The CDR3 has 15 amino acids. In germline, CDR1 is SGHTS, CDR2 YDEGEE. DNA for the CDR3: TGTGCCAGCAGCACGGGACTAGCGGACACAGATACGCAGTATTTT. Encoded protein: CASSTGLADTDTQYF.

The CDR3 protein is CASSQTSLTGELFF. The CDR3 DNA reads TGTGCCAGCTCACAGACTAGCCTCACCGGGGAGCTGTTTTTT. The V call is TRBV18, the J call TRBJ2-2, with TRBD2 identical over 7 bases. The CDR3 has 14 residues. The J segment lost 4 bases and the V segment lost 4 bases, leaving 3 bases of the junction unmatched. CDR1 is KGHSH and CDR2 is LQKENI in the germline V gene.

DNA of the CDR3: TGCGCCAGCAGCTTGGTAGGATTTGGAAGGACTAGCGGGAGCTCCTACGAGCAGTACTTC. Translating it yields CASSLVGFGRTSGSSYEQYF. This sequence joins TRBV5-1 and TRBJ2-7, with 13 bases aligning to TRBD2. This CDR3 has 20 amino acids. The germline V gene encodes CDR1 SGHRS and CDR2 YFSETQ. J lost 0 bases, V lost 0 bases, and 12 bases had no gene match.

The V call is TRBV15, the J call TRBJ1-4; TRBD1 aligns across 7 bases. CDR3 length: 17 amino acids. The V segment lost 5 bases and the J segment 7 bases; nucleotides outside the gene matches: 16. Germline V gene data show CDR1 as LNHNV and CDR2 as YYDKDF (reference sequence). CDR3 sequence reads: CATSSRDSRPIGEKLFF. CDR3 nucleotides: TGTGCCACCAGCTCCCGGGACAGTCGTCCGATCGGTGAAAAACTGTTTTTT.

V and J are TRBV2 and TRBJ2-6, with D maybe TRBD1 (6 bases). The V end lost 7 bases, the J end lost 4 bases, and 14 bases lay between the germline ends. Looked up from germline, CDR1 is SNHLY and CDR2 is FYNNEI. The CDR3 spans 15 residues. DNA for the CDR3: TGTGCCAGCACGAACAGGGAAACCGGGGCCAACGTCCTGACTTTC. Protein product: CASTNRETGANVLTF.

V gene TRBV15 combines with J gene TRBJ1-3; TRBD1 might be the D (5 bases). Germline CDR1 reads LNHNV; CDR2 reads YYDKDF (reference sequence). With 0 bases removed from V and 0 bases from J, the gap between germline ends came to 12 bases. The CDR3 totals 17 residues. CDR3 region: CATSRDYGGSSGNTIYF. The CDR3 DNA reads TGTGCCACCAGCAGAGATTATGGGGGGTCCTCTGGAAACACCATATATTTT.